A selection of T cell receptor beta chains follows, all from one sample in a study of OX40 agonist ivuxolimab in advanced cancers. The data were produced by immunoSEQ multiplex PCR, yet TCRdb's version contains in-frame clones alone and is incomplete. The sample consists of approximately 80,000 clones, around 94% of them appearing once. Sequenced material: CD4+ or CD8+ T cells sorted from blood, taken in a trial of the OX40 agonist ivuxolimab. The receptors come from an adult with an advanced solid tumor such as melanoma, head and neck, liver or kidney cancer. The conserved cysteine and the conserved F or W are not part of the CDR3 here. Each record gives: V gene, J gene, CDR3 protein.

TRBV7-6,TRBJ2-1,ASSLEAGVHNEQF
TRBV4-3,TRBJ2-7,ASSQDLDRTYEQY
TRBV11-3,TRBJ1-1,ASSLAGAEAF
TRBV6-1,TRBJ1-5,ASSVWGNQPQH
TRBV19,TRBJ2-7,ASSMSREGLWEQY
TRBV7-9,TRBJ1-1,ASSFAPNEEAF
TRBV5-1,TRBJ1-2,ASSPGQGPDYGYT
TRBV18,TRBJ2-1,ASSPSSSSYNEQF
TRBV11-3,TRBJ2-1,ASSLGNEQF
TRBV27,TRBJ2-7,ASSSTPYEQY
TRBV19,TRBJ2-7,ASSQGYEQY
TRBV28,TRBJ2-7,ASRGTTVSYEQY
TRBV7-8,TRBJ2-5,ASSSPPGLAGTETQY
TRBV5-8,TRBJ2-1,ASSFTGFPYNEQF
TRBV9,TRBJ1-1,ASSVEGLSTEAF
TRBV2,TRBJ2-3,ASSPLVAATSTDTQY
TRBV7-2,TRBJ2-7,ASSFQREFNEQY
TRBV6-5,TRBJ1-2,ASSYRQGGYGYT
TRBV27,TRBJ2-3,ASSWTAGMSTDTQY
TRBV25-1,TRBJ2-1,ASSVGTEQF
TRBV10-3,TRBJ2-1,AISESGLPPYNEQF
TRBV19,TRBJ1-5,ASSIYTGNGNQPQH
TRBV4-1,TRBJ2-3,ASRPSTLDTQY
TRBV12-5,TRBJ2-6,ASGFSGRAPGANVLT
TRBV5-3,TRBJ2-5,ARSLVVSGGARETQY
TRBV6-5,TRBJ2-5,ASSAAGAQETQY
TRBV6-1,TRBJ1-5,ASSEARQVGQPQH
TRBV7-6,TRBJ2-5,ASSLAPGEATQY
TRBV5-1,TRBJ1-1,ASNPWGEGMNTEAF
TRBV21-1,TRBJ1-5,ASSKRGQGACYSNQPQH
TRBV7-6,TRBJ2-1,ASSLDGSSYNEQF
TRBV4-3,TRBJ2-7,ASSHTHGAYEQY
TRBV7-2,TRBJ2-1,ASSLAGDAYNEQF
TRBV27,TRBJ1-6,ASGASGTTNSPLH
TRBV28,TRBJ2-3,ASSSSGEADTQY
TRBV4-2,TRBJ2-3,ASSQEPPGLVTDTQY
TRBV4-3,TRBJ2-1,ASSQDGLAGGPYEQF
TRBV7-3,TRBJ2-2,ASSPGPLGYAGELF
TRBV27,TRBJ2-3,ASSLFGGRADTQY
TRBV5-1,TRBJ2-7,ASSPRDWSSYEQY